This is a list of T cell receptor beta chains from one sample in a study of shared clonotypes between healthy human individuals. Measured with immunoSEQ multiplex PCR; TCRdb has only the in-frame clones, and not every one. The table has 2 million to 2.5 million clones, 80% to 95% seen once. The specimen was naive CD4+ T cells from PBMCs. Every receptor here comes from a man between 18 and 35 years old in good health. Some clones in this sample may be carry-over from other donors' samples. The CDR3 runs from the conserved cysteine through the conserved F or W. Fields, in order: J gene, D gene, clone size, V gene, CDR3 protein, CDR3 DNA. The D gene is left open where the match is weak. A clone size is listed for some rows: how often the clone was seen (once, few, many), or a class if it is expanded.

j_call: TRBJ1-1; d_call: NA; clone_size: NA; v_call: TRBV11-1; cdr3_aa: CASSQEGGKNTEAFF; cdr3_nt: TGTGCCAGCAGTCAAGAGGGAGGGAAGAACACTGAAGCTTTCTTT
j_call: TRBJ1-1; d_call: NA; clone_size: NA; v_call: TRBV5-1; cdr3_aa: CASSLFPGKNTEAFF; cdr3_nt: TGCGCCAGCAGCTTGTTTCCAGGGAAAAACACTGAAGCTTTCTTT
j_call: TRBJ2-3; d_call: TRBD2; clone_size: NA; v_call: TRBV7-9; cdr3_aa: CASSLMGGATDTQYF; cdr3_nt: TGTGCCAGCAGCTTAATGGGAGGGGCGACAGATACGCAGTATTTT
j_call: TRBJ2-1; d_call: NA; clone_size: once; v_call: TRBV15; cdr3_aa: CATSRDLENEQFF; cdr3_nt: TGTGCCACCAGCAGAGATTTAGAGAATGAGCAGTTCTTC
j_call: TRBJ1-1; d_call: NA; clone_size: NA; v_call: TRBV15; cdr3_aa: CATSPPPRTEAFF; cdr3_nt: TGTGCCACCAGCCCACCACCCCGTACTGAAGCTTTCTTT
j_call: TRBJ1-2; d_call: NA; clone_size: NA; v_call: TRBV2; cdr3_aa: CASSSAQGFGYTF; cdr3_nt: TGTGCCAGCAGTTCGGCCCAGGGGTTTGGCTACACCTTC
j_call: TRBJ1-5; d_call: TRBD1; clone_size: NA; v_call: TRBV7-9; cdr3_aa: CASSKQGDQPQHF; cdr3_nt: TGTGCCAGCAGCAAGCAGGGGGATCAGCCCCAGCATTTT
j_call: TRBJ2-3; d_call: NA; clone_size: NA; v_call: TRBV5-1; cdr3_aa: CASSLEGDTQYF; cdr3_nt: TGCGCCAGCAGCTTAGAGGGCGATACGCAGTATTTT
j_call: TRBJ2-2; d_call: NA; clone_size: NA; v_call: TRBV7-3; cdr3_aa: CASSLIGGQNTGELFF; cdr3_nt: TGTGCCAGCAGCTTAATCGGCGGACAGAACACCGGGGAGCTGTTTTTT
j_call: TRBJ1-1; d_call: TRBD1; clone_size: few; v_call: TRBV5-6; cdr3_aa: CASSLRGRTEAFF; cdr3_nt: TGTGCCAGCAGCCTCAGGGGGCGCACTGAAGCTTTCTTT
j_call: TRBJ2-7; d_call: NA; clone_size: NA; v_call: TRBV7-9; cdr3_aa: CASSLDPGPRDEQYF; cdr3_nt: TGTGCCAGCAGCTTAGATCCTGGGCCCAGGGACGAGCAGTACTTC
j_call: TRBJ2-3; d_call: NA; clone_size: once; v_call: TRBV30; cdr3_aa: CAWSLKGGTDTQYF; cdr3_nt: TGTGCCTGGAGTCTAAAAGGGGGCACAGATACGCAGTATTTT
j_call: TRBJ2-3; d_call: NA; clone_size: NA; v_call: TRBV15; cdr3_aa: CATSRDGGIRTDTQYF; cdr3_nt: TGTGCCACCAGCAGAGATGGGGGAATCCGCACAGATACGCAGTATTTT
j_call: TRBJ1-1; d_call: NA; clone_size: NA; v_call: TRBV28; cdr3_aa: CASSLSAVRAEAFF; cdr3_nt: TGTGCCAGCAGTTTATCGGCAGTGAGGGCTGAAGCTTTCTTT
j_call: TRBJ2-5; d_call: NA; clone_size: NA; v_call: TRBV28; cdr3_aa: CASSNAGALGETQYF; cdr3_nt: TGTGCCAGCAGTAACGCAGGGGCGCTTGGAGAGACCCAGTACTTC
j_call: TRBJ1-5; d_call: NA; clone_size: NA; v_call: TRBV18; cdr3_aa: CASSGEGGDQPQHF; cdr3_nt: TGTGCCAGCTCAGGCGAGGGAGGGGATCAGCCCCAGCATTTT
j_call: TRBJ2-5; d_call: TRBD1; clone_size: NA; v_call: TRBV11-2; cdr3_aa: CASSLGLLTGQETQYF; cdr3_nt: TGTGCCAGCAGCTTAGGATTATTGACAGGGCAAGAGACCCAGTACTTC
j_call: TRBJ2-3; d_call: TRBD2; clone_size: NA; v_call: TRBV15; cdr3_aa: CATSRRAGGSTDTQYF; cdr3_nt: TGTGCCACCAGCAGGAGAGCGGGAGGTAGCACAGATACGCAGTATTTT
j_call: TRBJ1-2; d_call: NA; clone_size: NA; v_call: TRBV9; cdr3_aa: CASSARLPKPANYGYTF; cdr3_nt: TGTGCCAGCAGCGCCCGACTGCCAAAACCTGCTAACTATGGCTACACCTTC
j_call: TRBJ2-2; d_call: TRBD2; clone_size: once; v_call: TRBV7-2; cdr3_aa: CASSPSGLAGSAGELFF; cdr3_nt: TGTGCCAGCAGCCCCAGTGGCCTAGCGGGAAGTGCCGGGGAGCTGTTTTTT
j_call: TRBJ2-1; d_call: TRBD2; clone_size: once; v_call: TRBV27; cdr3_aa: CASRRIAGSSYNEQFF; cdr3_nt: TGTGCCAGCAGACGAATAGCGGGAAGCTCCTACAATGAGCAGTTCTTC
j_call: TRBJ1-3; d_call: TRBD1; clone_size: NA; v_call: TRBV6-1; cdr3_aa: CASSGDRPYSGNTIYF; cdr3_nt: TGTGCCAGCAGTGGGGACAGGCCCTACTCTGGAAACACCATATATTTT
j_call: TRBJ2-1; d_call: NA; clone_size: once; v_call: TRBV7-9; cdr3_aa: CASSLVGGGRFSYNEQFF; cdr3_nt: TGTGCCAGCAGCTTAGTAGGGGGCGGGAGGTTCTCCTACAATGAGCAGTTCTTC
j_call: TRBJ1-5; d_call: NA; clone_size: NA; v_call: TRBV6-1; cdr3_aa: CASIESYSNQPQHF; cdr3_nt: TGTGCCAGCATCGAGTCATATAGCAATCAGCCCCAGCATTTT
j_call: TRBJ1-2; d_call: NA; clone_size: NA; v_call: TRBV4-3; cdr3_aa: CASSQGPSTYGYTF; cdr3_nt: TGCGCCAGCAGCCAAGGGCCATCAACCTATGGCTACACCTTC
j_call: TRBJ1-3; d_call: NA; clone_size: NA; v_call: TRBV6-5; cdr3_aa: CASSYQLAVTGNTIYF; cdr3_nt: TGTGCCAGCAGTTACCAGTTGGCAGTTACTGGAAACACCATATATTTT
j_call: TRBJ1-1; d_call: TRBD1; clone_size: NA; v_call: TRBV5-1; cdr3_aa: CASSPGGTDTEAFF; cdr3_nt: TGCGCCAGCAGCCCCGGGGGGACAGACACTGAAGCTTTCTTT
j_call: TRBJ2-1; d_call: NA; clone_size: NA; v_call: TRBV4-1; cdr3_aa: CASSQESNYNEQFF; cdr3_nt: TGCGCCAGCAGCCAAGAGTCCAACTACAATGAGCAGTTCTTC
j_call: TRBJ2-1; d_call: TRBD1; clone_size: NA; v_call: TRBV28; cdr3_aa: CASRTGISSYNEQFF; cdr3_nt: TGTGCCAGCAGGACAGGGATCAGCTCCTACAATGAGCAGTTCTTC
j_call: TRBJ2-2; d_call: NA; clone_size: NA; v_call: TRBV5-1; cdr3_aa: CASSFDWAGELFF; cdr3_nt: TGCGCCAGCAGCTTCGACTGGGCCGGGGAGCTGTTTTTT
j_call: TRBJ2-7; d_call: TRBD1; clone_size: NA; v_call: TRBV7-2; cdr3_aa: CASSLGTGSYEQYF; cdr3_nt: TGTGCCAGCAGCCTTGGGACAGGCTCCTACGAGCAGTACTTC
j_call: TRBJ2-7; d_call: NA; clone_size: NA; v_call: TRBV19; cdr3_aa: CASSGRKTYEQYF; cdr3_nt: TGCGCCAGTAGTGGGCGGAAAACCTACGAGCAGTACTTC
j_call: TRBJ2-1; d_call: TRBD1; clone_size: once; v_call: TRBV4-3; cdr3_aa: CASSQDDRVFPGGQFF; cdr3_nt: TGCGCCAGCAGCCAAGACGACAGGGTCTTCCCCGGTGGGCAGTTCTTC
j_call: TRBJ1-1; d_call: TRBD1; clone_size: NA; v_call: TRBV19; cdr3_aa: CASSSDRANTEAFF; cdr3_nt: TGTGCCAGTAGTTCCGACAGGGCCAACACTGAAGCTTTCTTT
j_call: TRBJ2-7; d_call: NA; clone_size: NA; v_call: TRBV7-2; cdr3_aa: CASSLAPGSYEQYF; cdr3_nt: TGTGCCAGCAGCTTAGCCCCAGGCTCCTACGAGCAGTACTTC
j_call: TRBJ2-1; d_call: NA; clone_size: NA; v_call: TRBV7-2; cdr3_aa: CASSSQGGAGVF; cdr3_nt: TGTGCCAGCAGCTCCCAGGGAGGCGCAGGGGTCTTC
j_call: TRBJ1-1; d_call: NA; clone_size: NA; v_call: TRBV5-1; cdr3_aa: CASSWTQGLNTEAFF; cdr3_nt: TGCGCCAGCAGCTGGACACAGGGCTTGAACACTGAAGCTTTCTTT
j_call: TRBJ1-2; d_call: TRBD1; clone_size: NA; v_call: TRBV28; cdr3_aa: CAIGSTGGNPGYTF; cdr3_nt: TGTGCCATCGGGTCTACAGGGGGCAACCCCGGCTACACCTTC
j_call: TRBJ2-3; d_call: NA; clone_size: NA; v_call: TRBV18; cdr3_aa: CASSPLGIGYETQYF; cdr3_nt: TGTGCCAGCTCACCCCTCGGCATTGGGTACGAAACGCAGTATTTT